What follows is one TCR beta chain and its context. As yet, its antigen is unknown. Per germline, CDR1 MDHEN and CDR2 SYDVKM. The CDR3 contains 17 residues. J lost 3 bases, V lost 3 bases, and 14 bases had no gene match. TCRdb re-analysed the 5' RACE reads in MiXCR, keeping a single row per CDR3 protein. The table has around 30,000 distinct CDR3 sequences, about 5.3% seen once. The data belong to a study of early T cells in non-severe SARS-CoV-2 infection. Study summary: Chains from this unsorted whole-blood bulk RNA could not be paired.

Overall study results and limits: Matching with VDJdb favored anti-spike CD8 responses (missing private and CD4 specificities).

This receptor was taken from an adult who was a healthcare worker with PCR-confirmed SARS-CoV-2 infection or an uninfected control (not recorded which). Sequencing used whole blood. This chain uses TRBV28 with TRBJ2-7; 7 nucleotides line up with TRBD1. For the CDR3, the DNA is TGTGCCAGCAGTTTTGACCCCCGGGACAGCACAAGCTACGAGCAGTACTTC. This translates into CASSFDPRDSTSYEQYF.